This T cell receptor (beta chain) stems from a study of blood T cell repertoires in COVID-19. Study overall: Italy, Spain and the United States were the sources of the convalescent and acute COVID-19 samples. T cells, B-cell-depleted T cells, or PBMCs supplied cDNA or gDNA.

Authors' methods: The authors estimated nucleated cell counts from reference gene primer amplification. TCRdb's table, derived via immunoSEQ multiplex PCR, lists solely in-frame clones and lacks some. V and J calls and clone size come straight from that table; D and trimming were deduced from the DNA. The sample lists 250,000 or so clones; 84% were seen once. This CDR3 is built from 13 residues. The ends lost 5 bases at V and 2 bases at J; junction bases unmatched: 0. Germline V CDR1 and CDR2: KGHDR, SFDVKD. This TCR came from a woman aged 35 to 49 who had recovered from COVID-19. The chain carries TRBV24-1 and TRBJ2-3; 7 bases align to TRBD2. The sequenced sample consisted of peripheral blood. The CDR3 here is CATSGDYTDTQYF. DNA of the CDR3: TGTGCCACCAGTGGGGACTACACAGATACGCAGTATTTT.